This T cell receptor beta chain came from a study of blood T cells in healthy people across ages. Background on the study: Capturing about one barcoded beta molecule per two T cells was achieved by template switching. Study-wide points: The fall in TCR beta diversity per million T cells was roughly linear with age.

This clonotype was observed a single time. What it binds is unknown. Alongside a J-beta primer mix, a sample-barcoded 5' primer served in a second PCR lasting roughly 7 to 12 cycles. TCRdb re-derived calls from the 5' RACE reads in MiXCR, one entry per CDR3 protein. The table records about 570,000 distinct CDR3 sequences, about 25% of them present only once. The CDR3 runs to 16 residues. The V gene's germline CDR1 is LNHDA and CDR2 SQIVND (reference sequence). V lost 1 base and J lost 7; bases outside the gene matches: 7. This TCR came from a woman aged 65 to 85 in good health. The sequenced sample was blood. The chain carries TRBV19 and TRBJ2-1, with 10 bases matching TRBD2. The CDR3 reads CASSIVRTSGNNEQFF. CDR3 DNA: TGTGCCAGTAGTATAGTTAGGACTAGCGGTAATAATGAGCAGTTCTTC.